This section outlines one T cell receptor beta chain sequence together with its context. The sample belongs to a study of cytomegalovirus exposure and HLA in healthy donors. The CDR3 spans 11 residues. The V gene's germline CDR1 is DFQATT and CDR2 SNEGSKA (reference sequence). Vbeta (60) and Jbeta (13) primers were used in the PCR. Per the authors' pipeline: Roughly 80 million unique TCR beta chains, 9 million to 12 million shared, were counted in a later analysis. TCRdb's table, derived via immunoSEQ multiplex PCR, lists solely in-frame clones and lacks some. V and J calls and clone size are as listed in that table; D and trimming were resolved from the DNA. The sample yields more than 65,000 clones, under 80% seen once. Among the donors, all were healthy bone marrow donors.

The sample consisted of PBMCs. V gene TRBV20-1 combines with J gene TRBJ1-4; D unresolved. The TCR was taken from a woman between 45 and 60 years old in good health and CMV-seropositive. CDR3 loop: CTLGQNEKLFF. The CDR3 DNA reads TGCACCCTTGGGCAGAATGAAAAACTGTTTTTT.